The rows below give T cell receptor beta chains drawn from one sample of a study of cytomegalovirus exposure and HLA in healthy donors. Clones were sequenced by immunoSEQ multiplex PCR, and TCRdb holds only the in-frame ones, with some missing. The sample has about 160,000 clones, 85% to 90% seen once; the top ten hold 10% to 13%. The sequenced sample was PBMCs. Source of these receptors: a woman aged 18-29 years in good health and CMV-seropositive. Both conserved end residues are part of each CDR3. A D gene is named only where the DNA matches it firmly. A row's size may be missing; if present it is once, few, many or a size class.

>TRBJ1-5|-|TRBV7-8|-
TGTGCCAGCAGCTTAGTTGGGGCCAACAATCAGCCCCAGCATTTT
CASSLVGANNQPQHF
>TRBJ2-3|TRBD2|TRBV9|-
TGTGCCAGCAGCGTATCTAGCGGCTCCACAGATACGCAGTATTTT
CASSVSSGSTDTQYF
>TRBJ2-7|TRBD2|TRBV5-6|-
TGTGCCAGCAGCTGGACTAGCGTTGTCGAGCAGTACTTC
CASSWTSVVEQYF
>TRBJ1-5|-|TRBV28|-
TGTGCCAGCATTCATAGCAATCAGCCCCAGCATTTT
CASIHSNQPQHF
>TRBJ2-3|TRBD2|TRBV5-4|-
TGTGCCAGCAGCTTATTTACTAGCGGGAGTGGTACAGATACGCAGTATTTT
CASSLFTSGSGTDTQYF
>TRBJ2-6|-|TRBV15|-
TGTGCCACCAGCAGAGATCGACACTTCTCTGGGGCCAACGTCCTGACTTTC
CATSRDRHFSGANVLTF
>TRBJ1-5|-|TRBV6-5|-
TGTGCCAGCAGTTACTCGGGTCAGGGCTCCAATCAGCCCCAGCATTTT
CASSYSGQGSNQPQHF
>TRBJ2-1|-|TRBV30|-
TGTGCCTGGAGTGACAGGTCCTATGGCAATGAGCAGTTCTTC
CAWSDRSYGNEQFF
>TRBJ2-7|-|TRBV11-2|once
TGTGCCAGCAGCTTAGGAGGTGGAAACGAGCAGTACTTC
CASSLGGGNEQYF
>TRBJ1-2|-|TRBV11-2|-
TGTGCCAGCAGCTTAGGGGGGGATGACTATGGCTACACCTTC
CASSLGGDDYGYTF
>TRBJ1-5|-|TRBV19|-
TGTGCCAGTAGTTTCCGACGAATGGGCATTGGTCAGCCCCAGCATTTT
CASSFRRMGIGQPQHF
>TRBJ1-1|TRBD1|TRBV19|few
TGTGCCAGTGGACAGGGGTGGACTGAAGCTTTCTTT
CASGQGWTEAFF
>TRBJ1-4|TRBD1|TRBV6-5|-
TGTGCCAGTTTAGCTGCTCAGGGGGCCGGGGAAAAACTGTTTTTT
CASLAAQGAGEKLFF
>TRBJ1-1|-|TRBV2|-
TGTGCCAGCCGAGACCGGGGTCAACAAAACACTGAAGCTTTCTTT
CASRDRGQQNTEAFF
>TRBJ2-7|TRBD2|TRBV6-5|once
TGTGCCAGCAGTTACAAACTAGCGGGAGTAAGCGAGCAGTACTTC
CASSYKLAGVSEQYF
>TRBJ2-1|-|TRBV11-2|-
TGTGCCAGCAGCAATGTCCGGGATTACCTATACAATGAGCAGTTCTTC
CASSNVRDYLYNEQFF
>TRBJ2-7|-|TRBV6-1|-
TGTGCCACACGCCTTCAGGAAGGCTACGAGCAGTACTTC
CATRLQEGYEQYF
>TRBJ2-2|TRBD2|TRBV7-3|-
TGTGCCAGCAGCCACGGGACTAGCGGGAGGGGGAACACCGGGGAGCTGTTTTTT
CASSHGTSGRGNTGELFF
>TRBJ1-5|-|TRBV5-1|-
TGCGCCAGCAGCTTGGACGGAGGCAATCAGCCCCAGCATTTT
CASSLDGGNQPQHF
>TRBJ2-7|-|TRBV27|-
TGTGCCAGCAGTTTACCGTCTGACGAGCAGTACTTC
CASSLPSDEQYF
>TRBJ2-5|-|TRBV6-5|-
TGTGCCAGCGGTTTTGACAGGCTCGGGGAGACCCAGTACTTC
CASGFDRLGETQYF
>TRBJ2-7|-|TRBV5-8|-
TGTGCCAGCAGCCATCTATTCCGAGACACCAAGTCCTACGAGCAGTACTTC
CASSHLFRDTKSYEQYF
>TRBJ1-3|TRBD1|TRBV4-2|-
TGTGCCAGCAGCCAAGATGTCCTCCTGGGGACAGGGGCTGGAAACACCATATATTTT
CASSQDVLLGTGAGNTIYF
>TRBJ2-7|-|TRBV18|-
TGTGCCAGCTCTCATGCGCCGCACGAGCAGTACTTC
CASSHAPHEQYF
>TRBJ1-4|TRBD1|TRBV5-1|-
TGCGCCAGCAATCGGGACAGGGATGAAAAACTGTTTTTT
CASNRDRDEKLFF
>TRBJ2-2|-|TRBV14|-
TGTGCCAGCAGGCTAGAGGAGCCCGCCGGGGAGCTGTTTTTT
CASRLEEPAGELFF
>TRBJ2-7|-|TRBV27|once
TGTGCCAGCAGTTTAGCCCCCCGAGGGACCTACGAGCAGTACTTC
CASSLAPRGTYEQYF
>TRBJ2-3|TRBD2|TRBV6-4|-
TGTGCCAGCAGTGAAACTAGCGGGAGGACAGATACGCAGTATTTT
CASSETSGRTDTQYF
>TRBJ1-2|TRBD1|TRBV5-6|once
TGTGCCAGCAGCCCCGGGACAGATAGGTATGGCTACACCTTC
CASSPGTDRYGYTF
>TRBJ1-2|-|TRBV19|-
TGTGCCAGTAGTATAGGAGGGACTGCTAACTATGGCTACACCTTC
CASSIGGTANYGYTF
>TRBJ1-4|-|TRBV27|-
TGTGCCAGCAGTTTCTTTGGGGGCGCCGGTGAAAAACTGTTTTTT
CASSFFGGAGEKLFF
>TRBJ2-5|-|TRBV4-1|-
TGCGCCAGCAGCCAAGGGGTAGCGATGCAAGAGACCCAGTACTTC
CASSQGVAMQETQYF
>TRBJ2-3|-|TRBV7-3|-
TGTGCCAGCAGCCCGTGGGGGGGCGGGGGCACAGATACGCAGTATTTT
CASSPWGGGGTDTQYF
>TRBJ2-3|TRBD2|TRBV2|-
TGTGCCACCAGTCCGGGAGGCTCTAGCACAGATACGCAGTATTTT
CATSPGGSSTDTQYF
>TRBJ2-7|-|TRBV7-8|-
TGTGCCAGCAGCCCCCCGGAGGGCCATACGAAGAACGAGCAGTACTTC
CASSPPEGHTKNEQYF
>TRBJ2-7|TRBD1|TRBV7-2|-
TGTGCCAGCAGGAGTTGGGAGGACAGGGTTTACGAGCAGTACTTC
CASRSWEDRVYEQYF
>TRBJ2-5|TRBD2|TRBV5-1|-
TGCGCCAGCAGCTTGGGGACTAGCGGGGAGACCCAGTACTTC
CASSLGTSGETQYF
>TRBJ2-7|TRBD1|TRBV7-6|-
TGTGCCAGCAGCTCCGGGACAGGGGGAATCTACGAGCAGTACTTC
CASSSGTGGIYEQYF
>TRBJ2-3|TRBD2|TRBV28|-
TGTGCCAGCAGTTCTAGCGGGAGCGGCCCAGATACGCAGTATTTT
CASSSSGSGPDTQYF
>TRBJ2-7|TRBD1|TRBV9|-
TGTGCCAGCAGCCCAGGGGGCATCGACGAGCAGTACTTC
CASSPGGIDEQYF
>TRBJ1-2|TRBD1|TRBV27|-
TGTGCCAGCAGTCCGGACAGGGGCTGGGGCTATGGCTACACCTTC
CASSPDRGWGYGYTF
>TRBJ2-6|-|TRBV28|few
TGTGCCAGCAGTTTAGTGACACCGGGGGCCAACGTCCTGACTTTC
CASSLVTPGANVLTF
>TRBJ1-1|-|TRBV6-1|-
TGTGCCAGCAGTGAAGGGATAGGAGGGACTGAAGCTTTCTTT
CASSEGIGGTEAFF
>TRBJ2-7|TRBD1|TRBV7-6|-
TGTGCCAGCAGCTTCAAGGGGGCAGGCGAGCAGTACTTC
CASSFKGAGEQYF
>TRBJ2-3|-|TRBV28|-
TGTGCCAGCAGTCCCTCGAGAGGGGATACGCAGTATTTT
CASSPSRGDTQYF
>TRBJ2-1|-|TRBV29-1|-
TGCAGCGTTGAAGGTGGAGTGGTAGACAATGAGCAGTTCTTC
CSVEGGVVDNEQFF
>TRBJ2-7|TRBD1|TRBV7-9|-
TGTGCCAGCAGCTCACGACAGGGGCTAGCCTACGAGCAGTACTTC
CASSSRQGLAYEQYF
>TRBJ1-5|TRBD1|TRBV10-2|few
TGCGCCAGCAGCGGACAGGGTTATCAGCCCCAGCATTTT
CASSGQGYQPQHF
>TRBJ2-2|TRBD2|TRBV5-4|once
TGTGCCATCTCAAGGGGCGGGGGTACGAACACCGGGGAGCTGTTTTTT
CAISRGGGTNTGELFF
>TRBJ2-7|TRBD1|TRBV19|-
TGTGCCAGTAAGGGACAGGGCTCCTACGAGCAGTACTTC
CASKGQGSYEQYF
>TRBJ1-1|-|TRBV13|-
TGTGCCAGCAGCCGTGTGACAGCCATGAACACTGAAGCTTTCTTT
CASSRVTAMNTEAFF
>TRBJ2-3|-|TRBV18|-
TGTGCCAGCTCACCACCGAGCCAGGCAGATACGCAGTATTTT
CASSPPSQADTQYF
>TRBJ1-5|TRBD1|TRBV13|-
TGTGCCAGCAGCTTAAGCGGGACAGGGGGCCCCCTCAATCAGCCCCAGCATTTT
CASSLSGTGGPLNQPQHF